The source of this T cell receptor (beta chain) is a study of blood T cell repertoires in COVID-19. Study-level background: Samples representing acute and convalescent COVID-19 were sourced from the United States, Italy and Spain. The cDNA or gDNA used as material had been derived from T cells, B-cell-depleted T cells, or PBMCs.

Patients of the Seattle cohort, enrolled during active infection, were followed longitudinally. The table lists this clone with a count of one. Original processing methods: Using reference gene primer amplification, nucleated cell counts were estimated. The repertoire was sequenced with immunoSEQ multiplex PCR; TCRdb's copy has only in-frame clones and lacks some. D and trimming come from the DNA, and the V and J calls and clone size come from that table. Among more than 85,000 clones listed, around 88% were seen once. Sequencing was performed on peripheral blood. The sequence was collected from a man in his forties or fifties with COVID-19, enrolled during active disease.

The CDR3 DNA sequence: TGCGCCAGCAGCTTGACTGGGACAGGATATAATTCACCCCTCCACTTT. Translating it yields CASSLTGTGYNSPLHF. The chain has TRBV5-1 and TRBJ1-6; 8 bases line up with TRBD1. Germline CDR1 reads SGHRS; CDR2 reads YFSETQ. Unmatched junction bases numbered 4, after V lost 1 base and J lost 4 bases. The CDR3 runs 16 residues.